The clone carrying this TCR beta chain was found many times. Antigen: not known. The CDR3 runs to 15 residues. Germline CDR1 is MDHEN and CDR2 is SYDVKM. The V and J ends lost 1 base and 2 bases respectively, with 11 bases between them. Stated time point: persistent/refractory GD, antithyroid drugs over 5 years with positive TRAb. Making the TCR library involved RNA that had been extracted from PBMCs. The data were obtained in a study of regulatory T cells in long-lasting Graves disease. Through Arm-PCR of CDR3 regions and iRepertoire HTBI primers, TCR beta libraries were built. Each CDR3 protein is one row after TCRdb ran MiXCR on the multiplex PCR reads. The table includes around 500,000 distinct CDR3 sequences, around 20% detected once. Points from the study as a whole: Newly diagnosed disease favored TRBV20-1 and TRBJ2-1 over persistent disease.

This material consisted of peripheral blood mononuclear cells (PBMCs), taken when the disease was refractory, from a patient treated with antithyroid drugs. The TCR originated in a female donor with Graves disease. The rearrangement uses TRBV28 and TRBJ1-2, with D possibly matching TRBD1 (5 bases). CDR3 sequence (DNA): TGTGCCAGCAGTTTATTGAAGGGGTTAAACTATGGCTACACCTTC. It specifies CASSLLKGLNYGYTF.